This TCR beta chain came from a study of T cell responses to AZD1222 COVID-19 vaccine. V was pared by 1 base and J by 4 bases, with 7 bases between. The CDR3 consists of 13 residues. CDR1 is LGHNA, CDR2 YSLEER, per germline. TCRdb's copy holds only in-frame clones and misses some; the assay was immunoSEQ multiplex PCR. The table records 120,000 or so clones, more than 75% of them present only once. Sequences were derived from peripheral blood, sampled on day 0 of AZD1222 vaccination. The receptor's source is an adult in good health. The chain couples TRBV4-3 to TRBJ2-5; possibly TRBD2 for D (5 bases). In DNA form, the CDR3 reads TGCGCCAGCAGCCAAGTACGGGGAGAGACCCAGTACTTC. Amino acid sequence: CASSQVRGETQYF.